This T cell receptor (beta chain) was retrieved from a study of T cell responses to AZD1222 COVID-19 vaccine. Only in-frame clones appear in the TCRdb table, and some are missing; sequencing was by immunoSEQ multiplex PCR. The sample lists about 86,000 clones, about 90% occurring once. Second-dose schedules of about 4 or about 12 weeks were combined. Notes on this clone: Its antigen is not known.

This CDR3 is 14 amino acids long. CDR1 MNHEY and CDR2 SVGAGI come from the germline V gene. V gave up 7 bases and J gave up 2 bases; unmatched junction bases: 6. Findings and limits, study-wide: In a largely white British group with more females than males, clonal diversity was possibly underestimated. In the spike-specific TCR repertoire, nearly half reportedly target unmutated variant regions. Spike-specific TCR repertoires showed rising breadth and depth after two AZD1222 doses.

The sample consisted of peripheral blood, taken 28 days after the second AZD1222 dose. The chain employs TRBV6-5 and TRBJ1-2; 8 nucleotides align to TRBD1. This sequence was found in an adult who received the AZD1222 COVID-19 vaccine. CDR3 residues: CASTRDRRNYGYTF. CDR3 sequence (DNA): TGTGCCAGCACTCGGGACAGGAGGAACTATGGCTACACCTTC.